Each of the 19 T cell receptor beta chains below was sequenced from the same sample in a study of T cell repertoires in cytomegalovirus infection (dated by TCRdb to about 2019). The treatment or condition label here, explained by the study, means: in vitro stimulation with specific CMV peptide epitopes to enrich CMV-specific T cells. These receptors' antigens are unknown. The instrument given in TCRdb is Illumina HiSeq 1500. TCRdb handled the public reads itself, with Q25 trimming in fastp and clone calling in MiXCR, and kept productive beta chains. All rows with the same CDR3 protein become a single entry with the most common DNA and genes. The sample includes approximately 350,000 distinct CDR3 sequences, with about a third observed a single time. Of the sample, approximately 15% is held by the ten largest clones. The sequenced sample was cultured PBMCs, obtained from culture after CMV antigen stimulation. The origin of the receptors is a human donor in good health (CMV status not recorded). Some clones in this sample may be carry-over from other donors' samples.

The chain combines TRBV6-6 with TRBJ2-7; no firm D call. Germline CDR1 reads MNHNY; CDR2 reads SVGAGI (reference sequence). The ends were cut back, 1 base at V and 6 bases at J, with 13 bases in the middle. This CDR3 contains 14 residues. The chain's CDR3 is CASSYLGPRGEQYF. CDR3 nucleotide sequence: TGTGCCAGCAGTTACTTAGGGCCGAGAGGCGAGCAGTACTTC.

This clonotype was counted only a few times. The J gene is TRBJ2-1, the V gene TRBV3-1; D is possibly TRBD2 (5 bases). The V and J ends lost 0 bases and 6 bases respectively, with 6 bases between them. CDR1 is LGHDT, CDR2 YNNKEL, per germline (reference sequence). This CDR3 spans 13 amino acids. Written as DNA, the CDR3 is TGTGCCAGCAGCCAAGACGGGGTCAATGAGCAGTTCTTC. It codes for CASSQDGVNEQFF.

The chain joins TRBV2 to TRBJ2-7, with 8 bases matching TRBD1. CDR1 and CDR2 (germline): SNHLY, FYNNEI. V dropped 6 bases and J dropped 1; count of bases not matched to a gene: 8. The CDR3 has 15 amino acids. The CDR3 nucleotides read TGTGCCAGCAGGCACGGGACAGGCCCTTCCTACGAGCAGTACTTC. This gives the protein CASRHGTGPSYEQYF.

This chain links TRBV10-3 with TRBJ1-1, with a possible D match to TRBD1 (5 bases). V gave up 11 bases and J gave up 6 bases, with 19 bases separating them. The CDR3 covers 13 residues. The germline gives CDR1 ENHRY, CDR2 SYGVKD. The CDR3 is CASRGDTGPEAFF. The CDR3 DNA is TGTGCCTCCCGGGGGGATACTGGCCCTGAAGCTTTCTTT.

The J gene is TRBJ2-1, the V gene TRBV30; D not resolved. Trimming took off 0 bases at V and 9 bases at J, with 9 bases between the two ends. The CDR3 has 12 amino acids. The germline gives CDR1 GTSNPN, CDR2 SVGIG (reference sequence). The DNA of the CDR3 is TGTGCCTGGAGTGTTTTAATCGGTGAGCAGTTCTTC. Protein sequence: CAWSVLIGEQFF.

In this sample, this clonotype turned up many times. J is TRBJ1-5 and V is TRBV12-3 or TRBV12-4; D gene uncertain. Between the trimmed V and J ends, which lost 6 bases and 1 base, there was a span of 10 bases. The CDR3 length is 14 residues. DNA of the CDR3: TGTGCCAGCAGCTTGACAAACAGCAATCAGCCCCAGCATTTT. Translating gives CASSLTNSNQPQHF.

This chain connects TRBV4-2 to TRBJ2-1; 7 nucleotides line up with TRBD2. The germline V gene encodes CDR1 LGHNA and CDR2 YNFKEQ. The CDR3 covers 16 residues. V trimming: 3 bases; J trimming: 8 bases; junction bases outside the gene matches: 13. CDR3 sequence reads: CASSHDEGGRTHEQFF. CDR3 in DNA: TGTGCCAGCAGCCACGACGAGGGCGGGAGAACCCATGAGCAGTTCTTC.

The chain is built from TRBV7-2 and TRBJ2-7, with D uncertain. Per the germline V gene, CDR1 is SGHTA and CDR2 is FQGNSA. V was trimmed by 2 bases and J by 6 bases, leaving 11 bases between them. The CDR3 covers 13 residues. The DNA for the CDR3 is TGTGCCAGCAGCTTAACCCCGGCAGGCGAGCAGTACGTC. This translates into CASSLTPAGEQYV.

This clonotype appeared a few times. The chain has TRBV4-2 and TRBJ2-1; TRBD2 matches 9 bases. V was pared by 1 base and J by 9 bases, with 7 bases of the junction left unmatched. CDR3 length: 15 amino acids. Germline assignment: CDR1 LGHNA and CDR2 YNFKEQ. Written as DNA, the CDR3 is TGTGCCAGCAGCCAAGGGAGAGTAGCGGGAGCTGAGCAGTTCTTC. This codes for CASSQGRVAGAEQFF.

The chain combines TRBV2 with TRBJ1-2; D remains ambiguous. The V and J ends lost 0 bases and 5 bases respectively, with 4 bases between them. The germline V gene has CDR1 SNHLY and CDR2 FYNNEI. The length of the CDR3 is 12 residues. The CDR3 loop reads CASSEAQYGYTF. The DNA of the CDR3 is TGTGCCAGCAGTGAAGCACAGTATGGCTACACCTTC.

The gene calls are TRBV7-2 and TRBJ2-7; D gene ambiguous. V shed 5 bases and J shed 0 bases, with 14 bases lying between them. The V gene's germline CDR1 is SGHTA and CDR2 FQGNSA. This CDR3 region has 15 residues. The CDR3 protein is CASSPTPQSSYEQYF. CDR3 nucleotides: TGTGCCAGCAGCCCTACGCCCCAGAGCTCCTACGAGCAGTACTTC.

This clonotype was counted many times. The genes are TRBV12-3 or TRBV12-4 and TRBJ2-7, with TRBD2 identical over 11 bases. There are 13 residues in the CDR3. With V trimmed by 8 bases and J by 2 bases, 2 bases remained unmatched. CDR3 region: CASGTSGPYEQYF. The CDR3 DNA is TGTGCCAGCGGGACTAGCGGCCCCTACGAGCAGTACTTC.

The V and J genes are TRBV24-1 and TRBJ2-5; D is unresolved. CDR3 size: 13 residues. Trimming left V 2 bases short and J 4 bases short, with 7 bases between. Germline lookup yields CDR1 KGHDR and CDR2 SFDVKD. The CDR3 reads CATSDSPSETQYF. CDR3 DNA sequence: TGTGCCACCAGTGATTCCCCCTCAGAGACCCAGTACTTC.

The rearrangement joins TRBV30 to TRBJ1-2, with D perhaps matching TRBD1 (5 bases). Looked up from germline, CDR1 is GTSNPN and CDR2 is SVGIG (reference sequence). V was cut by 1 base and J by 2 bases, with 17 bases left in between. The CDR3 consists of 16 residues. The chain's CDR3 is CAWSARVREMNYGYTF. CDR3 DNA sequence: TGTGCCTGGAGTGCCAGGGTTAGAGAAATGAACTATGGCTACACCTTC.

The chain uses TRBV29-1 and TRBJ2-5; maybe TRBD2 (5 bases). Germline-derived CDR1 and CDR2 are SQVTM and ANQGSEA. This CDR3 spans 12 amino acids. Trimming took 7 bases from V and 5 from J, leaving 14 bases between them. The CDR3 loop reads CSGTDGGETQYF. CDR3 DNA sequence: TGCAGCGGTACGGATGGCGGGGAGACCCAGTACTTC. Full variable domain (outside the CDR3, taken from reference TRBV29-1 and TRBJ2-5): SAVISQKPSRDICQRGTSLTIQCQVDSQVTMMFWYRQQPGQSLTLIATANQGSEATYESGFVIDKFPISRPNLTFSTLTVSNMSPEDSSIYLCSGTDGGETQYFGPGTRLLVL.

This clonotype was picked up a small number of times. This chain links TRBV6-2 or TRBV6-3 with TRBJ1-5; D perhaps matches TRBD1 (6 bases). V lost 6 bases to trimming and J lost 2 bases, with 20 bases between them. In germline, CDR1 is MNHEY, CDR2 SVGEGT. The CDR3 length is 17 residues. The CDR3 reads CASSHAPRGMGNQPQHF. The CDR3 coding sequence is TGTGCCAGCAGCCACGCTCCCAGGGGTATGGGCAATCAGCCCCAGCATTTT.

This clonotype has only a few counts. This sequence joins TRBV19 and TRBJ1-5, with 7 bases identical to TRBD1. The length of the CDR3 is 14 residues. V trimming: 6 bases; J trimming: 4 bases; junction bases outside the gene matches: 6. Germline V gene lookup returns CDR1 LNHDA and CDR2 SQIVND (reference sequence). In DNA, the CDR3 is TGTGCCAGTAGGATACAGGGGTCTAATCAGCCCCAGCATTTT. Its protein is CASRIQGSNQPQHF.

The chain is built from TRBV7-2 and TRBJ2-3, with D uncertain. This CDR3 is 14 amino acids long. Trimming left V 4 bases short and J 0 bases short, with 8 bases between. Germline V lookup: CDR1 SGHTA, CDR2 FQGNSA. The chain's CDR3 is CASSSRASTDTQYF. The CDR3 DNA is TGTGCCAGCAGCTCCCGGGCTAGCACAGATACGCAGTATTTT.

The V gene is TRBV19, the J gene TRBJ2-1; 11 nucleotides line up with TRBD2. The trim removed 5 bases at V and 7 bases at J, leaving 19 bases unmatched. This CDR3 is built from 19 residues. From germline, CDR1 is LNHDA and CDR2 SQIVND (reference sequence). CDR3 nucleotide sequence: TGTGCCAGTAGTGGATGGGACTGGTTAGCGGGAGGGGCTGGGAATGAGCAGTTCTTC. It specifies CASSGWDWLAGGAGNEQFF. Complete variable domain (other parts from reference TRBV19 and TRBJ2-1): DGGITQSPKYLFRKEGQNVTLSCEQNLNHDAMYWYRQDPGQGLRLIYYSQIVNDFQKGDIAEGYSVSREKKESFPLTVTSAQKNPTAFYLCASSGWDWLAGGAGNEQFFGPGTRLTVL.